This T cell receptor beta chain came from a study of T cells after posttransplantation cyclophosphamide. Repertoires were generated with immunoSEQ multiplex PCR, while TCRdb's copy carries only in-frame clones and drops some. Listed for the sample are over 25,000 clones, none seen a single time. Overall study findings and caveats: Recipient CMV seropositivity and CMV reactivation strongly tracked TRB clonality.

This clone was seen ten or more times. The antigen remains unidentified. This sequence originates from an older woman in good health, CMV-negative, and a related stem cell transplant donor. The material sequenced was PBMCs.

The CDR3 loop reads CASSLTGGNGYTF. CDR3 coding DNA: TGTGCCAGCAGTTTAACAGGGGGGAATGGCTACACCTTC. The rearrangement links TRBV27 to TRBJ1-2, with TRBD1 matching 8 bases. CDR1 is MNHEY and CDR2 is SMNVEV in the germline V gene (reference sequence). V was pared by 2 bases and J by 6 bases, with 2 bases of the junction left unmatched. The CDR3 consists of 13 residues.